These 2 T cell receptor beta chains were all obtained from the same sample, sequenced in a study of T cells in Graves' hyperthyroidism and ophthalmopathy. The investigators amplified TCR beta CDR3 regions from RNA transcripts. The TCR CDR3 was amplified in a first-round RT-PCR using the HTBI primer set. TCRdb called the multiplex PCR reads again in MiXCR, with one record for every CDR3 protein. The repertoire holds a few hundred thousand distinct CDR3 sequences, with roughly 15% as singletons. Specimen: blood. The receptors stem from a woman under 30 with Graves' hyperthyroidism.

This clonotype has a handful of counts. CDR3 region: CASSFEFRGMPRNTIYF. CDR3 DNA: TGTGCCAGCAGTTTTGAGTTTCGGGGAATGCCTAGAAACACCATATATTTT. This chain uses TRBV6-1 with TRBJ1-3; no firm D call. Germline values: CDR1 MNHNS, CDR2 SASEGT. The V end was cut by 5 bases, the J end by 5 bases, with 22 bases between. This CDR3 has 17 amino acids.

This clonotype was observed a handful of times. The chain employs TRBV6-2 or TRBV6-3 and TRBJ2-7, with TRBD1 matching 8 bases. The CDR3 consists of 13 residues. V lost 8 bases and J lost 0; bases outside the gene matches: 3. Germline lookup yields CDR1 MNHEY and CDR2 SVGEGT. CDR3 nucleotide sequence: TGTGCCAGCGGGGACAGGTACTCCTACGAGCAGTACTTC. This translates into CASGDRYSYEQYF.